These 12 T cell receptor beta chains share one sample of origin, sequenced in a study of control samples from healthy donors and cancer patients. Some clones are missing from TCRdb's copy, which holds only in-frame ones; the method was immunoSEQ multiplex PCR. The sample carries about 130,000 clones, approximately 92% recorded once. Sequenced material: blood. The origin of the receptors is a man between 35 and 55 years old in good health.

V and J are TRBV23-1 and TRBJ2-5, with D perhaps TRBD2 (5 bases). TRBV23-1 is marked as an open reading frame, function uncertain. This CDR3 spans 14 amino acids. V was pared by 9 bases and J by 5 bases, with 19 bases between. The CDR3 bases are TGCGCCAGACCAAAAAGCATAAGGGAGGAGACCCAGTACTTC. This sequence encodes CARPKSIREETQYF.

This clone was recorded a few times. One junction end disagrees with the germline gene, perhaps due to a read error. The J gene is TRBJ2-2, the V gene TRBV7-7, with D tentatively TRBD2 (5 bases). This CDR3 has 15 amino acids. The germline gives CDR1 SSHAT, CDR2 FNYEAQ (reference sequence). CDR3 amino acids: CASSLATGSTGELFF. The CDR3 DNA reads TGTGCTAGCAGCTTAGCGACCGGGTCCACCGGGGAGCTGTTTTTT. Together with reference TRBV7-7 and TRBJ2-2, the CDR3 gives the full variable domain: GAGVSQSPRYKVTKRGQDVTLRCDPISSHATLYWYQQALGQGPEFLTYFNYEAQPDKSGLPSDRFSAERPEGSISTLTIQRTEQRDSAMYRCASSLATGSTGELFFGEGSRLTVL.

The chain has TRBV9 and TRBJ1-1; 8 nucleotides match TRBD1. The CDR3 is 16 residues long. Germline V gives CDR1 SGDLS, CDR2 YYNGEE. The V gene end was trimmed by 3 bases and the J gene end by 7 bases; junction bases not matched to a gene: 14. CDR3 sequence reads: CASSEDGSQGAIEAFF. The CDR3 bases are TGTGCCAGCAGCGAGGATGGTAGCCAGGGGGCGATTGAAGCTTTCTTT.

CDR3 DNA sequence: TGTGCCAGCAGCCCCGGGCAGCCGAAACGAAACACCATATATTTT. Translated, it gives CASSPGQPKRNTIYF. J is TRBJ1-3 and V is TRBV6-5, with D hard to call. Trimming left V 6 bases short and J 5 bases short, with 17 bases between. The CDR3 covers 15 residues. Germline CDR1 reads MNHEY; CDR2 reads SVGAGI.

Here the CDR3 DNA reads TGTGCCAGCAGCTTAACTAGCGGGGGGGACACCTACAATGAGCAGTTCTTC. It encodes CASSLTSGGDTYNEQFF. The rearrangement links TRBV7-9 to TRBJ2-1; 13 bases fit TRBD2. Germline trimming cut 2 bases from V and 2 bases from J; bases unmatched to any gene: 3. Germline values: CDR1 SEHNR, CDR2 FQNEAQ (reference sequence). This CDR3 has 17 residues.

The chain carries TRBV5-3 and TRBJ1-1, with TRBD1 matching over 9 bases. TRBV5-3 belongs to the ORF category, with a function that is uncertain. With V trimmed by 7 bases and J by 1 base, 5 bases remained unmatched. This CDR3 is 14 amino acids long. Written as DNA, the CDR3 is TGTGCCAGAGATGGACAGGGGAAGAACACTGAAGCTTTCTTT. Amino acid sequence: CARDGQGKNTEAFF.

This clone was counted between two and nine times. CDR3 coding DNA: TGTGCCAGCACCGGGGGGATGAAAGGCAATCAGCCCCAGCATTTT. Its protein product is CASTGGMKGNQPQHF. This sequence joins TRBV28 and TRBJ1-5, with D possibly being TRBD1 (5 bases). The V gene lost 7 bases and the J gene lost 2 bases, with 15 bases spanning the gap. Germline CDR1 and CDR2: MDHEN and SYDVKM. CDR3 length: 15 residues.

The CDR3 nucleotides are TGCAGTGCTAGAGATTTCAATGAGCAGTTCTTC. Residues: CSARDFNEQFF. The chain carries TRBV20-1 and TRBJ2-1, with unresolved D. This CDR3 has 11 residues. In germline, CDR1 is DFQATT, CDR2 SNEGSKA (reference sequence). V was pared by 0 bases and J by 6 bases, with 3 bases between.

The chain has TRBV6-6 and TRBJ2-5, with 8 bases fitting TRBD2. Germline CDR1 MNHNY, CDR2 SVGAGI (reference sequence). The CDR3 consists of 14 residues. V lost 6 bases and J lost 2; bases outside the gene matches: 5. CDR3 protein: CASRGLAGQETQYF. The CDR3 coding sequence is TGTGCCAGCAGGGGATTAGCGGGGCAAGAGACCCAGTACTTC.

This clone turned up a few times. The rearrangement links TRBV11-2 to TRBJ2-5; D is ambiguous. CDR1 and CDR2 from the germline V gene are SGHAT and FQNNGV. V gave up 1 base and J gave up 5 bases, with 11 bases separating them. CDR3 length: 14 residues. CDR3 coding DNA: TGTGCCAGCAGCTTAGGCCTGGGCTGGGAGACCCAGTACTTC. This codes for CASSLGLGWETQYF.

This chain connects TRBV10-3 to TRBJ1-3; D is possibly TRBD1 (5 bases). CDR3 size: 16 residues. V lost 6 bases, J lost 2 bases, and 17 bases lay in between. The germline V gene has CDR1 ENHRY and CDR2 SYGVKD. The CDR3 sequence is CAIRDAGSLAGNTIYF. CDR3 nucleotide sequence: TGTGCCATCAGGGATGCAGGGAGCCTCGCTGGAAACACCATATATTTT.

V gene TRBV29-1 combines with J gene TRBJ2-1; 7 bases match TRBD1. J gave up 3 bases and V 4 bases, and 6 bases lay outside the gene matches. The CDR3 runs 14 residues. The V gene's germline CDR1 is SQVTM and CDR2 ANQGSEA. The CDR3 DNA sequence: TGCAGCGTTGCACAGGGGTCCTTCTACAATGAGCAGTTCTTC. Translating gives CSVAQGSFYNEQFF.